The 26 T cell receptor beta chains below all came from one sample that was sequenced in a study of cytomegalovirus exposure and HLA in healthy donors (dated by TCRdb to 2017 to 2019). Libraries were constructed by the immunoSEQ multiplex PCR assay. For the multiplex PCR, a mixture combining 60 forward primers for TCR Vbeta segments and 13 reverse primers for TCR Jbeta segments was used. Sourced from immuneACCESS, this table was stored by TCRdb with only in-frame sequences that have V and J called. A share of the clones is absent; for the studies checked, an unresolved V gene accounts for under half, and the remainder has no known explanation. Across this sample there are 200,000 to 250,000 clones, with 70% to 80% seen only once. Of the sample, approximately 3.8% is held by the ten largest clones. The sequencing sample was made of PBMCs. The origin of the receptors is a male donor in good health and CMV-seronegative.

The chain employs TRBV19 and TRBJ1-4; D is unclear. Germline CDR1 and CDR2: LNHDA and SQIVND (reference sequence). The CDR3 has 12 amino acids. The V gene lost 11 bases and the J gene lost 0 bases, with 7 bases spanning the gap. The CDR3 protein is CACGATNEKLFF. The CDR3 DNA reads TGTGCCTGTGGAGCAACTAATGAAAAACTGTTTTTT.

This clone occurred once. The chain uses TRBV18 and TRBJ2-1; no definite D call. The CDR3 length is 13 residues. Trimming removed 6 bases at V and 14 bases at J, with 20 bases between. Germline CDR1 KGHSH, CDR2 LQKENI. The CDR3 DNA reads as TGTGCCAGCTCCCGAACAGAGACCTCAGTTAAGTTCTTC. The encoded protein is CASSRTETSVKFF.

The chain employs TRBV30 and TRBJ1-1; 10 nucleotides agree with TRBD1. CDR3 length equals 15 residues. V trimming: 4 bases; J trimming: 4 bases; junction bases outside the gene matches: 9. Germline values: CDR1 GTSNPN, CDR2 SVGIG (reference sequence). CDR3 region: CAWMRLRTGGTEAFF. In DNA, the CDR3 is TGTGCCTGGATGAGGTTAAGGACAGGGGGCACTGAAGCTTTCTTT.

The chain links TRBV29-1 to TRBJ2-1; D gene ambiguous. The CDR3 sequence is 12 residues long. Germline CDR1 SQVTM, CDR2 ANQGSEA. V lost 4 bases, J lost 0 bases, and 4 bases lay in between. CDR3 DNA sequence: TGCAGCGTTGCTTTCTCCTACAATGAGCAGTTCTTC. Translated, it gives CSVAFSYNEQFF.

This chain joins TRBV7-3 and TRBJ2-5; 7 bases match TRBD2. The CDR3 loop spans 15 amino acids. Per the germline V gene, CDR1 is SGHTA and CDR2 is FQGTGA. The ends lost 0 bases at V and 5 bases at J; junction bases unmatched: 6. CDR3 bases: TGTGCCAGCAGCTTAACCCCGACTAGCCCCGAGACCCAGTACTTC. Its protein is CASSLTPTSPETQYF. The full variable domain, its missing parts supplied by reference TRBV7-3 and TRBJ2-5, is GAGVSQTPSNKVTEKGKYVELRCDPISGHTALYWYRQSLGQGPEFLIYFQGTGAADDSGLPNDRFFAVRPEGSVSTLKIQRTERGDSAVYLCASSLTPTSPETQYFGPGTRLLVL.

The chain uses TRBV5-1 and TRBJ2-5; no clear D gene. There are 14 residues in the CDR3. Trimming pared 1 base from V and 2 bases from J, leaving 9 bases between. Germline V gene sequence: CDR1 SGHRS, CDR2 YFSETQ. CDR3 region: CASSLNRAQETQYF. CDR3 in DNA: TGCGCCAGCAGCTTGAACAGAGCACAAGAGACCCAGTACTTC.

This clone has more than one count but fewer than ten. The chain joins TRBV28 to TRBJ1-3, with 9 nucleotides matching TRBD1. The V and J ends lost 7 bases and 0 bases, in that order; junction bases with no gene match: 7. The CDR3 consists of 16 residues. CDR1 and CDR2 (germline): MDHEN, SYDVKM. The chain's CDR3 is CASTGTGRHSGNTIYF. CDR3 in DNA: TGTGCCAGCACCGGGACAGGGCGACACTCTGGAAACACCATATATTTT.

The chain carries TRBV27 and TRBJ2-2; TRBD2 is a possible D gene (6 bases). Trimming cost V 2 bases and J 5 bases, with 9 bases left between them. Germline V gene lookup returns CDR1 MNHEY and CDR2 SMNVEV (reference sequence). This CDR3 is built from 14 residues. In DNA form, the CDR3 reads TGTGCCAGCAGTTTACTCAGCGGGACCGGGGAGCTGTTTTTT. Protein product: CASSLLSGTGELFF.

V usage is TRBV19 and J usage is TRBJ2-1; 10 bases are a match to TRBD1. The ends lost 8 bases at V and 4 bases at J; junction bases unmatched: 5. From germline, CDR1 is LNHDA and CDR2 SQIVND (reference sequence). The CDR3 sequence is 14 residues long. CDR3 nucleotides: TGTGCCAGTGAAAGGACAGGGGGGTACAATGAGCAGTTCTTC. This codes for CASERTGGYNEQFF.

The genes are TRBV5-1 and TRBJ2-2; no clear D gene. Trimming shortened V by 7 bases and J by 3 bases, and 7 bases separated the two germline ends. Looked up from germline, CDR1 is SGHRS and CDR2 is YFSETQ. This CDR3 has 12 amino acids. In nucleotides, the CDR3 is TGCGCCAGCGGAGTGTACACCGGGGAGCTGTTTTTT. Amino acids: CASGVYTGELFF.

The chain links TRBV7-2 to TRBJ2-1; TRBD2 matches 12 bases. This CDR3 contains 19 residues. Germline V CDR1 and CDR2: SGHTA, FQGNSA. V lost 4 bases to trimming and J lost 1 base; unmatched junction nucleotides: 11. CDR3 sequence: CASSSPSGTSGLSYNEQFF. CDR3 DNA: TGTGCCAGCAGCTCCCCCTCCGGGACTAGCGGGCTTTCCTACAATGAGCAGTTCTTC.

This rearrangement joins TRBV6-5 to TRBJ1-1; D is ambiguous. CDR3 length: 13 amino acids. CDR1 MNHEY and CDR2 SVGAGI come from the germline V gene. Trimming shortened V by 4 bases and J by 0 bases, and 6 bases separated the two germline ends. The CDR3 coding sequence is TGTGCCAGCAGTTCTCACATGAACACTGAAGCTTTCTTT. Its protein product is CASSSHMNTEAFF.

The gene calls are TRBV5-6 and TRBJ2-7, with 9 bases aligning to TRBD2. V lost 4 bases to trimming and J lost 0 bases; unmatched junction nucleotides: 5. CDR1 and CDR2 from the germline V gene are SGHDT and YYEEEE. The CDR3 is 15 amino acids. The CDR3 protein is CASSTPSGASYEQYF. Written as DNA, the CDR3 is TGTGCCAGCAGCACCCCTAGCGGGGCCTCCTACGAGCAGTACTTC.

This clone was recorded only once. The gene calls are TRBV7-3 and TRBJ1-1; D is perhaps TRBD1 (6 bases). Germline lookup yields CDR1 SGHTA and CDR2 FQGTGA. Between the trimmed V and J ends, which lost 5 bases and 0 bases, there was a span of 16 bases. The CDR3 spans 16 residues. For the CDR3, the DNA is TGTGCCAGCAGCAAGGGGGTCGAGTGGGTGAACACTGAAGCTTTCTTT. This codes for CASSKGVEWVNTEAFF.

The CDR3 DNA is TGCGCCAGCAGCCCAGGACAGGGGACATCCTACGAGCAGTACTTC. Protein sequence: CASSPGQGTSYEQYF. The V gene is TRBV4-1, the J gene TRBJ2-7; TRBD1 matches 9 bases. V lost 4 bases and J lost 1; bases outside the gene matches: 5. CDR1 MGHRA and CDR2 YSYEKL come from the germline V gene. CDR3 size: 15 residues.

This chain uses TRBV5-1 with TRBJ1-1; D is possibly TRBD1 (6 bases). The germline gives CDR1 SGHRS, CDR2 YFSETQ. Trimming took off 3 bases at V and 3 bases at J, with 15 bases between the two ends. CDR3 size: 15 residues. The CDR3 spells CASSYRATLDTEAFF. In DNA, the CDR3 is TGCGCCAGCAGCTACAGGGCTACACTTGACACTGAAGCTTTCTTT.

The rearrangement links TRBV7-9 to TRBJ1-4, with 8 bases matching TRBD1. This CDR3 comprises 14 residues. Germline V CDR1 and CDR2: SEHNR, FQNEAQ (reference sequence). Trimming took 4 bases from V and 7 from J; bases not matched to a gene: 5. CDR3 amino acids: CASSSQGVSEKLFF. CDR3 DNA sequence: TGTGCCAGCAGCTCACAGGGGGTTTCTGAAAAACTGTTTTTT.

V and J are TRBV7-2 and TRBJ2-1; TRBD2 aligns across 9 bases. Germline V CDR1 and CDR2: SGHTA, FQGNSA. V shed 5 bases, J shed 10 bases, and the junction held 12 bases outside the gene matches. CDR3 length: 15 residues. CDR3 sequence: CASSPEELAGQEQFF. For the CDR3, the DNA is TGTGCCAGCAGCCCCGAGGAGCTAGCGGGACAAGAGCAGTTCTTC.

The count of this clone is one. The rearrangement uses TRBV7-2 and TRBJ2-1; a weak D match, TRBD2 (7 bases). The CDR3 extends over 14 amino acids. Between the trimmed V and J ends, which lost 1 base and 11 bases, there was a span of 15 bases. Looked up from germline, CDR1 is SGHTA and CDR2 is FQGNSA. The CDR3 reads CASSLGGGGLQQFF. The CDR3 DNA follows: TGTGCCAGCAGCTTAGGGGGAGGGGGTCTACAGCAGTTCTTC.

The V call is TRBV7-2, the J call TRBJ1-6; TRBD1 matches 12 bases. The CDR3 is 16 residues long. V lost 2 bases, J lost 10 bases, and 6 bases stayed unmatched. The germline gives CDR1 SGHTA, CDR2 FQGNSA. The CDR3 region is CASSLIGTGGRSPLHF. DNA for the CDR3: TGTGCCAGCAGCTTAATAGGGACAGGGGGCAGATCACCCCTCCACTTT.

The chain recombines TRBV18 with TRBJ2-2; 9 positions match TRBD2. This CDR3 is 17 amino acids long. After removal of 2 bases from V and 2 bases from J, the junction contained 6 bases not matched to a gene. From germline, CDR1 is KGHSH and CDR2 LQKENI. The CDR3 protein is CASSPRASGTNTGELFF. In DNA form, the CDR3 reads TGTGCCAGCTCACCAAGGGCTAGCGGGACTAACACCGGGGAGCTGTTTTTT.

The CDR3 DNA reads TGCGCCAGCAGTGAGGCTAGACCCCGGGACAGAGTCTCTGGGGCCAACGTCCTGACTTTC. Translating gives CASSEARPRDRVSGANVLTF. The chain uses TRBV10-1 and TRBJ2-6; the match to TRBD1 covers 7 bases. CDR1 and CDR2 from the germline V gene are WNHNN and SYGVQD (reference sequence). V lost 2 bases and J lost 0; bases outside the gene matches: 13. The CDR3 extends over 20 amino acids.

The chain couples TRBV19 to TRBJ2-3; 9 positions agree with TRBD2. This CDR3 is 13 amino acids long. The germline CDR1 and CDR2 sequences are LNHDA and SQIVND (reference sequence). The V and J ends lost 6 bases and 4 bases, in that order; junction bases with no gene match: 2. The CDR3 sequence is CASRAGGADTQYF. The CDR3 region has the DNA TGTGCCAGTAGAGCGGGAGGCGCAGATACGCAGTATTTT.

The rearrangement links TRBV28 to TRBJ2-3; 13 positions agree with TRBD2. V lost 6 bases to trimming and J lost 5 bases; unmatched junction nucleotides: 5. The CDR3 has 15 residues. Germline CDR1 reads MDHEN; CDR2 reads SYDVKM. The CDR3 here is CASRTGTSGIDTQYF. The CDR3, as DNA: TGTGCCAGCAGGACCGGGACTAGCGGGATAGATACGCAGTATTTT.

The chain carries TRBV6-5 and TRBJ2-7; D gene ambiguous. V was trimmed by 0 bases and J by 7 bases, leaving 13 bases between them. The CDR3 is 14 residues long. CDR1 and CDR2 from the germline V gene are MNHEY and SVGAGI. CDR3 residues: CASSYSRAAREQYF. In nucleotides, the CDR3 is TGTGCCAGCAGTTACTCACGAGCCGCTCGGGAGCAGTACTTC.

Written as DNA, the CDR3 is TGCGCCAGCAGCCAACTCCTACAGGGGGCGGATTCACCCCTCCACTTT. This translates into CASSQLLQGADSPLHF. This chain joins TRBV4-1 and TRBJ1-6; 9 nucleotides align to TRBD1. Looked up from germline, CDR1 is MGHRA and CDR2 is YSYEKL. The CDR3 runs to 16 residues. The V segment lost 2 bases and the J segment 8 bases; nucleotides outside the gene matches: 7.